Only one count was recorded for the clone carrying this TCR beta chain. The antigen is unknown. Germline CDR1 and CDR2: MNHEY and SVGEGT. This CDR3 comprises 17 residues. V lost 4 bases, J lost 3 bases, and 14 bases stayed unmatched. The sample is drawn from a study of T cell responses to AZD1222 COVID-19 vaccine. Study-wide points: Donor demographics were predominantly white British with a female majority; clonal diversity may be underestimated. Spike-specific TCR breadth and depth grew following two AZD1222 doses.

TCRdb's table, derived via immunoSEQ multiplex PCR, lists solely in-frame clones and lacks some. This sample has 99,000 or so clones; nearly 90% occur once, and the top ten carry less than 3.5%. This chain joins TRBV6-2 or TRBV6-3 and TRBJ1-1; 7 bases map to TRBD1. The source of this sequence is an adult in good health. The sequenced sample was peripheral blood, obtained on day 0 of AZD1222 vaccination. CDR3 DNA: TGTGCCAGCAGTTTCCGACAGGGCTTCGGGAGGGACACTGAAGCTTTCTTT. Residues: CASSFRQGFGRDTEAFF.